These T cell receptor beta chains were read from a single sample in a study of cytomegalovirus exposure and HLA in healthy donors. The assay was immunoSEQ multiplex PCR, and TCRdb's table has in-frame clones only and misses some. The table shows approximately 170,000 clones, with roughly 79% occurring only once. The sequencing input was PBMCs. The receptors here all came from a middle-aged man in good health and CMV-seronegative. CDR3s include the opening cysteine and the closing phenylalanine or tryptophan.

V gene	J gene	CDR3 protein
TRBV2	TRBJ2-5	CASKGGRSAETQYF
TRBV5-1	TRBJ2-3	CASSLVGGSSTDTQYF
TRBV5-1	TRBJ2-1	CASSGDLSEEQFF
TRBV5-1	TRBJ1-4	CASSPGQGNEKLFF
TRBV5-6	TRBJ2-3	CASSLGAGTQYF
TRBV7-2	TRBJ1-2	CASSLSGGSTTYGYTF
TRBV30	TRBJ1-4	CAWGRRGTGSEKLFF
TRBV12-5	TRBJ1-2	CASAHSDRDYGYTF
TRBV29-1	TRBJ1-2	CSVEARGLGYGYTF
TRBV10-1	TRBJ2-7	CASNRDSYEQYF
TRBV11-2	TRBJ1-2	CASSLSRQGQNGYTF
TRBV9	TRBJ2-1	CASSGLTSGSYNEQFF
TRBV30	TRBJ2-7	CAWSVLTGREQYF
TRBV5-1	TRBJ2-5	CASSEEGGETETQYF
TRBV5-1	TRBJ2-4	CASSLRIESLAKNSQYF
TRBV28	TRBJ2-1	CASSFSQESDIPFYNEQFF
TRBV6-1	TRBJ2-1	CASSEAGEKDEQFF
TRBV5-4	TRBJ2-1	CASSPWTSGTPYNEQFF
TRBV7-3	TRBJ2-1	CASSPLGLKGGEQFF
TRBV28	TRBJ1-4	CASLPTGGKRTNEKLFF
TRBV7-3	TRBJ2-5	CASSLGRTNAQNF
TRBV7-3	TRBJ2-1	CASSGSLAGGEDEQFF
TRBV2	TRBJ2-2	CASTSSGNAGELFF
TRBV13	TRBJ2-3	CASSLKRGDTQYF
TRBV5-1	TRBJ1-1	CASSLSRNTEAFF
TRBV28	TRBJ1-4	CASSPPQGAGEKLFF
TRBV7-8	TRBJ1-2	CASSPGQHYGYTF
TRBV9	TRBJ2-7	CASSVDGQSYEQYF
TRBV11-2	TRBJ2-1	CASSPREAGYNEQFF
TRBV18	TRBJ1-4	CASSPSQPGANEKLFF
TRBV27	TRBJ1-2	CASSSHRAGANYGYTF
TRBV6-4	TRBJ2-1	CASSDSIAGGNEQFF
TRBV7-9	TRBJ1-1	CSSSPGGPEAFF
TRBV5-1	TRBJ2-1	CASSLGGLEVGEQFF
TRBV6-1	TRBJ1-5	CASRTGGAWQPQHF
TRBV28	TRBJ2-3	CASSFVTDTQYF
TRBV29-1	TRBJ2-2	CSVDRGNTGELFF
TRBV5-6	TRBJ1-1	CASSLSDTEAFF
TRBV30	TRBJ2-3	CAWSSGQGGRDTQYF
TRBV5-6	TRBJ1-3	CASSLEDGGGNTIYF
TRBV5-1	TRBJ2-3	CASSWEPSTDTQYF
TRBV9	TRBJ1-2	CASSAPGVYGYTF
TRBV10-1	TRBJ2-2	CASSESSYTGELFF
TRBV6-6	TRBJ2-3	CASSYSIWRGVDTQYF
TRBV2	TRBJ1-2	CASSVVGGIGYTF
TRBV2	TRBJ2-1	CASSGLSRSGIVYEQFF
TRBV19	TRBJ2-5	CASRKAGVGVEETQYF
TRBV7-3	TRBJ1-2	CASSFTTGGGYTF
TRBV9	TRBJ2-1	CASSVDSGRADNEQFF
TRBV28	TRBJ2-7	CASSGDSTYEQYF
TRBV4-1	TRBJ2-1	CASSRGGSGEYNEQFF
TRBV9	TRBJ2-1	CASSPWRVAGGPISYNEQFF
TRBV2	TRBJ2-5	CASSPRGPGETQYF
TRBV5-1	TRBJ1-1	CASSLIPGPTEAFF
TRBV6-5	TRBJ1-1	CASSYSRGQGFTEAFF
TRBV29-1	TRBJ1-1	CSVSLGNTEAFF